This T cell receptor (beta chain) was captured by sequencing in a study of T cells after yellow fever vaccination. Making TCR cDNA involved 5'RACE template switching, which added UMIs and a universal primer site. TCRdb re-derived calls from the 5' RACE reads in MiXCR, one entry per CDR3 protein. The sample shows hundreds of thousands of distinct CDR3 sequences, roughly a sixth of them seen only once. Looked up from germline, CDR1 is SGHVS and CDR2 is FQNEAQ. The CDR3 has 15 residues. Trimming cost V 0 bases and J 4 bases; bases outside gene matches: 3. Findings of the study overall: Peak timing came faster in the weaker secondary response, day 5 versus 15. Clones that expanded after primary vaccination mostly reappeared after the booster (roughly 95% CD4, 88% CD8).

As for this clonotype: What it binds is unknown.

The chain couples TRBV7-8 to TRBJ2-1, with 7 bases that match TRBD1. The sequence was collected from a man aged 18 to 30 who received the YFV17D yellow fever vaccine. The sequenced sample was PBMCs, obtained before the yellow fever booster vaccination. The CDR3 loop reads CASSLAGTVYNEQFF. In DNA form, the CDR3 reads TGTGCCAGCAGCTTAGCGGGGACAGTATACAATGAGCAGTTCTTC.